This is a list of T cell receptor beta chains from one sample in a study of cytomegalovirus exposure and HLA in healthy donors. Repertoires were generated with immunoSEQ multiplex PCR, while TCRdb's copy carries only in-frame clones and drops some. Here the sample spans 150,000 to 200,000 clones, 75% to 85% being singletons. The specimen sequenced was PBMCs. These TCRs come from a woman in her forties or fifties in good health and CMV-seronegative. Each CDR3 is given with its conserved first and last residue. The D gene is left open where the match is weak. Some rows have no size entry. The others give once, few or many, or a class for an expanded clone.

TGCGCCAGCAGCTTGGCCGCTGAAGCTTTCTTT	CASSLAAEAFF	TRBJ1-1	TRBV5-1	few	-
TGCGCCAGCCAACTAGCGGGAGTCATGCACGAGCAGTACTTC	CASQLAGVMHEQYF	TRBJ2-7	TRBV5-1	few	TRBD2
TGTGCCAGCAGCTTCTCCGTGCAAGAGACCCAGTACTTC	CASSFSVQETQYF	TRBJ2-5	TRBV7-2	-	-
TGTGCCAGCAGTCCCCGGACAGGGATAAGCTCCTACGAGCAGTACTTC	CASSPRTGISSYEQYF	TRBJ2-7	TRBV27	-	TRBD1
TGTGCCAGCAGTGAATTCAGTAGCAGCAATCAGCCCCAGCATTTT	CASSEFSSSNQPQHF	TRBJ1-5	TRBV6-1	-	-
TGTGCCAGCAGTGATTCCCGGACAGGGGCCTCCTACGAGCAGTACTTC	CASSDSRTGASYEQYF	TRBJ2-7	TRBV25-1	few	TRBD1
TGTGCCAGCAGCCAGGGAGGGCGGGAGCCCCAGCATTTT	CASSQGGREPQHF	TRBJ1-5	TRBV7-2	-	-
TGTGCCAGCAGTTACCGTAACAGGGGTACTAATGAAAAACTGTTTTTT	CASSYRNRGTNEKLFF	TRBJ1-4	TRBV6-5	-	TRBD1
TGTGCCAGCAGCGTAGGGGCTAGCGGAACCTACGAGCAGTACTTC	CASSVGASGTYEQYF	TRBJ2-7	TRBV9	-	TRBD2
TGCGCCAGCAGCCAAGTTGGGGCCCGATTCTATGGCTACACCTTC	CASSQVGARFYGYTF	TRBJ1-2	TRBV4-1	few	-
TGTGCCAGCGTAGCGGGAGGGCCCCGGGAGCTGTTTTTT	CASVAGGPRELFF	TRBJ2-2	TRBV6-5	-	TRBD2
TGTGCCACCAGCAGGGACGGGGACTCTGGAAACACCATATATTTT	CATSRDGDSGNTIYF	TRBJ1-3	TRBV15	-	-
TGTGCCAGCAGCTTGACAGGGGTAAACACTGAAGCTTTCTTT	CASSLTGVNTEAFF	TRBJ1-1	TRBV5-4	few	TRBD1
TGTGCCAGCAGCTTGGTACTAATTACTGAAGCTTTCTTT	CASSLVLITEAFF	TRBJ1-1	TRBV5-5	-	-
TGTGCCAGCTCACCAGACAAGGACTATGGCTACACCTTC	CASSPDKDYGYTF	TRBJ1-2	TRBV18	-	-
TGTGCCAGCACCTCGAGGACAGTCCATGGCTACACCTTC	CASTSRTVHGYTF	TRBJ1-2	TRBV6-1	-	-
TGCGCCAGCAGCCCCCCCACCTACGAGCAGTACTTC	CASSPPTYEQYF	TRBJ2-7	TRBV5-1	-	-
TGTGCCAGCCCCGGACAGGGGCCGAACACCGGGGAGCTGTTTTTT	CASPGQGPNTGELFF	TRBJ2-2	TRBV6-1	-	TRBD1
TGTGCCAGTAGTATCCTCCGGGACAGGCACTACGAGCAGTACTTC	CASSILRDRHYEQYF	TRBJ2-7	TRBV19	-	TRBD1
TGCGCCAGCAGCCGACAGGTTCTTGGGGCCAACGTCCTGACTTTC	CASSRQVLGANVLTF	TRBJ2-6	TRBV5-1	few	-
TGTGCCAGCAGCCAAGAGTCGGGCAATCAGCCCCAGCATTTT	CASSQESGNQPQHF	TRBJ1-5	TRBV4-2	-	-
TGTGCCATCAGGGTGACAGGGTGGAACACTGAAGCTTTCTTT	CAIRVTGWNTEAFF	TRBJ1-1	TRBV10-3	few	TRBD1
TGTGCCAGCAGCCCCTCGGGACAGGGTAGCTCTGGGGCCAACGTCCTGACTTTC	CASSPSGQGSSGANVLTF	TRBJ2-6	TRBV7-2	-	TRBD1
TGTGCCAGCAGGAGGGACAGGGGAGGGACCTACGAGCAGTACTTC	CASRRDRGGTYEQYF	TRBJ2-7	TRBV6-1	-	TRBD1
TGTGCCAGCAGTTACGGGAGCCGACCAACTGAATACGAGCAGTACTTC	CASSYGSRPTEYEQYF	TRBJ2-7	TRBV6-5	-	-